This is a list of T cell receptor beta chains from one sample in a study of spatial heterogeneity in lung cancer. Using its own MiXCR run on the 5' RACE reads, TCRdb lists one record per CDR3 protein. The data contain about 120,000 distinct CDR3 sequences, approximately 11% of them singletons. Sequences were derived from PBMCs, sampled at follow-up. Receptor source: a female donor with early-stage non-small cell lung cancer. CDR3s include the opening cysteine and the closing phenylalanine or tryptophan. A D gene is named only where the DNA matches it firmly. The size entry is marked missing in some rows and otherwise reads once, few, many or a size class.

CDR3aa | CDR3nt | d_gene | j_gene | v_gene | abundance | len
CAWSIQGNQPQHF | TGTGCCTGGAGTATACAGGGCAATCAGCCCCAGCATTTT | . | TRBJ1-5 | TRBV30 | few | 13
CASSGRGRSAFF | TGTGCCAGCAGCGGCAGAGGGCGTTCGGCTTTCTTT | . | TRBJ1-1 | TRBV9 | many | 12
CATSEEGQGPQETQYF | TGTGCCACCAGTGAAGAAGGACAGGGGCCACAAGAGACCCAGTACTTC | TRBD1 | TRBJ2-5 | TRBV24-1 | many | 16
CASSPDPGELFF | TGTGCCAGCAGTCCGGACCCCGGGGAGCTGTTTTTT | . | TRBJ2-2 | TRBV12-3/TRBV12-4 | . | 12
CASRIRTGGNQPQHF | TGTGCCAGCAGGATAAGGACAGGGGGCAATCAGCCCCAGCATTTT | TRBD1 | TRBJ1-5 | TRBV28 | many | 15
CATSDPLEQETQYF | TGTGCCACCAGTGATCCGCTAGAGCAAGAGACCCAGTACTTC | . | TRBJ2-5 | TRBV24-1 | few | 14
CASSFYQGGADTEAFF | TGCGCCAGCAGCTTTTATCAGGGCGGGGCGGACACTGAAGCTTTCTTT | . | TRBJ1-1 | TRBV5-1 | . | 16
CASSWTGEGQPQHF | TGCGCCAGCAGCTGGACCGGTGAGGGGCAGCCCCAGCATTTT | . | TRBJ1-5 | TRBV5-1 | few | 14
CASRPENTGELFF | TGTGCCAGCAGGCCGGAGAACACCGGGGAGCTGTTTTTT | . | TRBJ2-2 | TRBV3-1 | few | 13
CASSYLAGGPDTQYF | TGTGCCAGCAGTTATCTAGCGGGAGGGCCAGATACGCAGTATTTT | TRBD2 | TRBJ2-3 | TRBV12-3/TRBV12-4 | . | 15
CSARGFSGRALDTQYF | TGCAGTGCTAGAGGATTCAGCGGGAGGGCCCTAGATACGCAGTATTTT | TRBD2 | TRBJ2-3 | TRBV20-1 | . | 16
CASSQDWYRDQPQHF | TGCGCCAGCAGCCAAGATTGGTACAGGGACCAGCCCCAGCATTTT | . | TRBJ1-5 | TRBV4-3 | few | 15
CASSRVGAWNIQYF | TGTGCCAGCAGCCGCGTGGGGGCGTGGAACATTCAGTACTTC | . | TRBJ2-4 | TRBV11-2 | many | 14
CASRQGLAGGTGELFF | TGTGCCAGCAGGCAGGGACTAGCGGGAGGTACCGGGGAGCTGTTTTTT | TRBD2 | TRBJ2-2 | TRBV12-3/TRBV12-4 | few | 16
CATSGSGTSAPNWNTGELFF | TGTGCCACCAGTGGTTCCGGGACTAGCGCACCCAATTGGAACACCGGGGAGCTGTTTTTT | TRBD2 | TRBJ2-2 | TRBV24-1 | many | 20
CASSFQGVTDTQYF | TGTGCCAGCAGCTTCCAAGGGGTCACAGATACGCAGTATTTT | . | TRBJ2-3 | TRBV7-3 | . | 14
CSVEPSIGEQYF | TGCAGCGTTGAACCTAGCATAGGCGAGCAGTACTTC | . | TRBJ2-7 | TRBV29-1 | . | 12
CASEGQPYNEQFF | TGTGCCAGCGAGGGACAGCCATACAATGAGCAGTTCTTC | TRBD1 | TRBJ2-1 | TRBV28 | . | 13
CASSSLPGEYGYTF | TGTGCCAGCAGCTCCCTTCCGGGAGAATATGGCTACACCTTC | . | TRBJ1-2 | TRBV7-9 | few | 14
CASSRRDATNEKLFF | TGTGCCAGCAGTCGGCGGGACGCAACTAATGAAAAACTGTTTTTT | . | TRBJ1-4 | TRBV28 | many | 15
CASSPGRLTNEKLFF | TGTGCCAGCAGCCCGGGCAGACTAACTAATGAAAAACTGTTTTTT | . | TRBJ1-4 | TRBV7-8 | many | 15
CASSQDPGRTRNLHF | TGCGCCAGCAGCCAAGATCCGGGGCGGACTCGGAACCTCCACTTT | . | TRBJ1-6 | TRBV4-3 | . | 15
CASSPDTGAKNIQYF | TGCGCCAGCAGCCCAGACACAGGAGCCAAAAACATTCAGTACTTC | . | TRBJ2-4 | TRBV4-1 | . | 15
CASVRGAGYTF | TGTGCCAGCGTAAGGGGTGCTGGCTACACCTTC | . | TRBJ1-2 | TRBV6-6 | . | 11
CASSQANYEQYF | TGTGCCAGCAGCCAGGCGAATTACGAGCAGTACTTC | . | TRBJ2-7 | TRBV3-1 | . | 12
CASSRGQGGGDIQYF | TGTGCCAGCAGCCGAGGACAGGGCGGGGGGGACATTCAGTACTTC | . | TRBJ2-4 | TRBV5-4 | few | 15
CSARHPGGTDTQYF | TGCAGTGCTAGACATCCGGGGGGCACAGATACGCAGTATTTT | . | TRBJ2-3 | TRBV20-1 | . | 14
CASSDYRGTGELFF | TGTGCCAGCAGTGATTACAGGGGGACCGGGGAGCTGTTTTTT | TRBD1 | TRBJ2-2 | TRBV6-1 | . | 14
CASSPGEVSSYNEQFF | TGTGCCAGCTCACCAGGGGAAGTGAGCTCCTACAATGAGCAGTTCTTC | . | TRBJ2-1 | TRBV18 | . | 16
CASSLRGQGAYTGELFF | TGTGCTAGCAGCTTGAGAGGACAGGGGGCGTACACCGGGGAGCTGTTTTTT | TRBD1 | TRBJ2-2 | TRBV5-6 | few | 17
CASSPGMAAGNEQFF | TGTGCCAGCTCACCAGGAATGGCAGCCGGCAATGAGCAGTTCTTC | . | TRBJ2-1 | TRBV18 | few | 15
CSVGGVHMGTQYF | TGCAGCGTTGGAGGGGTGCATATGGGGACCCAGTACTTC | . | TRBJ2-5 | TRBV29-1 | . | 13
CASSGSSVNSPLHF | TGTGCCAGCAGTGGCAGTAGCGTTAATTCACCCCTCCACTTT | . | TRBJ1-6 | TRBV2 | many | 14
CASRPGGDSYEQYF | TGTGCCAGCAGACCAGGTGGGGACTCCTACGAGCAGTACTTC | . | TRBJ2-7 | TRBV21-1 | few | 14
CASSLRRGEGQPQHF | TGTGCCAGCAGCTTAAGGAGGGGAGAGGGTCAGCCCCAGCATTTT | . | TRBJ1-5 | TRBV7-2 | many | 15
CAIRPGTGADEQYF | TGTGCCATTCGGCCCGGGACAGGGGCTGATGAGCAGTACTTC | TRBD1 | TRBJ2-7 | TRBV10-3 | few | 14
CASSQEAHYGYTF | TGTGCCAGCAGCCAAGAGGCTCATTATGGCTACACCTTC | . | TRBJ1-2 | TRBV3-1 | . | 13
CASSWGLAGELFF | TGTGCCAGCAGTTGGGGGTTGGCCGGGGAGCTGTTTTTT | . | TRBJ2-2 | TRBV27 | few | 13
CASSRAGNGEQYF | TGTGCCAGCAGCCGCGCAGGGAATGGCGAGCAGTACTTC | . | TRBJ2-7 | TRBV3-1 | few | 13
CATETGFASYSSTDTQYF | TGTGCCACCGAGACAGGGTTCGCGAGTTATTCTAGCACAGATACGCAGTATTTT | TRBD1 | TRBJ2-3 | TRBV6-1 | . | 18
CASSSDLFGGELFF | TGTGCCAGCAGCTCGGATCTCTTTGGGGGGGAGCTGTTTTTT | . | TRBJ2-2 | TRBV6-5 | . | 14
CASSEIGDRHTEAFF | TGTGCCAGCAGTGAAATCGGGGACAGGCACACTGAAGCTTTCTTT | TRBD1 | TRBJ1-1 | TRBV25-1 | . | 15
CASRQGTSGQFF | TGTGCCAGCAGACAAGGGACTTCGGGGCAGTTCTTC | . | TRBJ2-1 | TRBV6-2/TRBV6-3 | few | 12
CASSWTGSEAFF | TGTGCCAGCAGTTGGACAGGGTCTGAAGCTTTCTTT | TRBD1 | TRBJ1-1 | TRBV6-2/TRBV6-3 | . | 12
CASSKTGGYTF | TGTGCCAGCAGTAAAACAGGAGGCTACACCTTC | . | TRBJ1-2 | TRBV28 | many | 11
CASSLGSRVEKLFF | TGTGCCAGCAGTCTCGGGTCGCGGGTTGAAAAACTGTTTTTT | . | TRBJ1-4 | TRBV6-5 | many | 14
CASRYRDRYTQYF | TGTGCCAGCAGATACCGGGACAGATATACGCAGTATTTT | TRBD1 | TRBJ2-3 | TRBV28 | . | 13
CASSLDQINEKLFF | TGTGCCAGCAGCTTAGACCAGATTAATGAAAAACTGTTTTTT | . | TRBJ1-4 | TRBV7-8 | . | 14
CASSLGGSVDTQYF | TGTGCCAGCAGTTTGGGCGGGAGTGTGGATACGCAGTATTTT | TRBD2 | TRBJ2-3 | TRBV28 | . | 14
CASSLRGLAGETQYF | TGTGCCAGCAGCCTCCGCGGACTAGCGGGAGAGACCCAGTACTTC | TRBD2 | TRBJ2-5 | TRBV7-2 | few | 15
CASSPERGRVLETQYF | TGCGCCAGCAGCCCAGAAAGGGGAAGGGTTTTGGAGACCCAGTACTTC | . | TRBJ2-5 | TRBV4-3 | few | 16
CAISDPGLVINEQFF | TGTGCCATCAGTGACCCGGGACTAGTTATAAATGAGCAGTTCTTC | TRBD2 | TRBJ2-1 | TRBV10-3 | many | 15
CASSVADQPALETQYF | TGTGCCAGCAGCGTAGCGGATCAACCAGCTCTGGAGACCCAGTACTTC | . | TRBJ2-5 | TRBV9 | . | 16